This T cell receptor beta chain originates from a study of identical twins. Each CDR3 protein is one row after TCRdb ran MiXCR on the 5' RACE reads. The table has a few hundred thousand distinct CDR3 sequences, under 12% seen once. The study, taken as a whole, reports: Modelling approaches yielded underestimates of out-of-frame TCR alpha sharing between monozygotic twins.

The germline gives CDR1 SGHTA, CDR2 FQGNSA. This CDR3 comprises 15 residues. J lost 1 base, V lost 5 bases, and 6 bases had no gene match. This clonotype was recorded many times. Its antigen remains unknown. This chain connects TRBV7-2 to TRBJ2-7; 9 positions agree with TRBD1. The specimen sequenced was memory T cells sorted from blood. The sequence was collected from a man in his forties or fifties in good health. The CDR3: CASSPGTGRSYEQYF. In DNA form, the CDR3 reads TGTGCCAGCAGCCCCGGGACAGGGAGGTCCTACGAGCAGTACTTC.